Presented here are 20 T cell receptor beta chains from one specimen sequenced in a study of blood T cell repertoires in COVID-19. The assay was immunoSEQ multiplex PCR, and TCRdb's table has in-frame clones only and misses some. The sample has a few hundred thousand clones; approximately 86% are singletons. The material sequenced was peripheral blood. These receptor sequences come from a man in his sixties with acute or convalescent COVID-19.

In the case of this clone: A much larger clone lies one base from this, so it may be a read error. Within the sample, other DNA sequences also encode this same CDR3. V gene TRBV5-1 combines with J gene TRBJ2-1; 8 bases match TRBD2. CDR3 size: 16 residues. CDR1 is SGHRS and CDR2 is YFSETQ in the germline V gene. V gave up 0 bases and J gave up 0 bases; unmatched junction bases: 2. CDR3 sequence reads: CASSLAGGSSYNEQFF. As DNA, the CDR3 is TGCGCCAGCAGCTTGGCGGGGGGGAGCTCCTACAATGAGCAGTTCTTC.

The chain is built from TRBV11-3 and TRBJ2-6; 7 positions match TRBD1. V shed 1 base, J shed 2 bases, and the junction held 5 bases outside the gene matches. The germline V gene encodes CDR1 SGHNT and CDR2 YENEEA. The CDR3 sequence is 17 residues long. CDR3 nucleotides: TGTGCCAGCAGCTTAGGACAGGGCAGCGCTGGGGCCAACGTCCTGACTTTC. This codes for CASSLGQGSAGANVLTF.

The chain carries TRBV18 and TRBJ2-2, with D uncertain. The V and J ends lost 2 bases and 7 bases respectively, with 11 bases between them. CDR3 length: 14 residues. The germline V gene has CDR1 KGHSH and CDR2 LQKENI. CDR3 region: CASSPATGFGELFF. The CDR3 DNA sequence: TGTGCCAGCTCACCAGCCACCGGGTTCGGGGAGCTGTTTTTT.

In this sample, this clone turned up a few times. The chain links TRBV9 to TRBJ2-7, with TRBD1 matching 7 bases. Germline assignment: CDR1 SGDLS and CDR2 YYNGEE. The ends lost 3 bases at V and 0 bases at J; junction bases unmatched: 6. The CDR3 runs to 15 residues. The CDR3: CASSGAGTASYEQYF. In DNA, the CDR3 is TGTGCCAGCAGCGGGGCCGGGACAGCCTCCTACGAGCAGTACTTC.

This chain joins TRBV27 and TRBJ1-1; D perhaps matches TRBD1 (5 bases). V lost 6 bases and J 3 bases, leaving 17 bases between the germline ends. Germline assignment: CDR1 MNHEY and CDR2 SMNVEV (reference sequence). This CDR3 comprises 15 residues. CDR3 amino acids: CASRPGAGRHTEAFF. The DNA of the CDR3 is TGTGCCAGCAGGCCCGGGGCGGGACGCCACACTGAAGCTTTCTTT.

V and J are TRBV3-1 (or the pseudogene TRBV3-2) and TRBJ2-7, with 9 bases matching TRBD1. Germline V gives CDR1 LGHDT, CDR2 YNNKEL (reference sequence). CDR3 length: 14 residues. The ends lost 5 bases at V and 3 bases at J; junction bases unmatched: 5. The CDR3 coding sequence is TGTGCCAGCAGCGCTACAGGGGGCTTCTACGAGCAGTACTTC. Residues: CASSATGGFYEQYF.

The CDR3 coding sequence is TGTGCCAGCGTAACGACAGGGTTCCACGACGCTAACTATGGCTACACCTTC. Translation gives CASVTTGFHDANYGYTF. The rearrangement uses TRBV19 and TRBJ1-2, with 7 bases identical to TRBD1. V lost 9 bases and J lost 0; bases outside the gene matches: 16. The V gene's germline CDR1 is LNHDA and CDR2 SQIVND (reference sequence). The CDR3 consists of 17 residues.

V is TRBV5-4 and J is TRBJ2-7, with D hard to call. The CDR3 is made up of 11 amino acids. Germline values: CDR1 SGHNT, CDR2 YYREEE (reference sequence). V lost 4 bases and J lost 3, with 5 bases in between. In DNA form, the CDR3 reads TGTGCCAGCAGCACATACTACGAGCAGTACTTC. Translated: CASSTYYEQYF. The variable domain in full, with the rest retrieved from reference TRBV5-4 and TRBJ2-7, is ETGVTQSPTHLIKTRGQQVTLRCSSQSGHNTVSWYQQALGQGPQFIFQYYREEENGRGNFPPRFSGLQFPNYSSELNVNALELDDSALYLCASSTYYEQYFGPGTRLTVT.

V and J are TRBV9 and TRBJ1-6, with D unclear. Trimming removed 0 bases at V and 10 bases at J, with 14 bases between. Germline-derived CDR1 and CDR2 are SGDLS and YYNGEE. The CDR3 spans 15 residues. CDR3 protein: CASSVGTASSSPLHF. DNA of the CDR3: TGTGCCAGCAGCGTAGGTACAGCCTCCTCATCACCCCTCCACTTT.

In this sample, this clone turned up a few times. The chain combines TRBV29-1 with TRBJ1-2, with D tentatively TRBD1 (6 bases). The V gene's germline CDR1 is SQVTM and CDR2 ANQGSEA. Trimming left V 3 bases short and J 0 bases short, with 14 bases between. There are 15 residues in the CDR3. The CDR3: CSVDKGQNSNYGYTF. The CDR3 coding sequence is TGCAGCGTTGATAAAGGACAGAATTCTAACTATGGCTACACCTTC.

The chain employs TRBV5-1 and TRBJ1-6, with 8 bases identical to TRBD1. Germline V gives CDR1 SGHRS, CDR2 YFSETQ. The CDR3 loop spans 16 amino acids. V lost 4 bases to trimming and J lost 8 bases; unmatched junction nucleotides: 11. The CDR3 region has the DNA TGCGCCAGCAGCCTAGGACAGGGAGGTCCATATTCACCCCTCCACTTT. Translated, it gives CASSLGQGGPYSPLHF.

The V call is TRBV4-3, the J call TRBJ2-2; 8 positions agree with TRBD2. The CDR3 is 16 amino acids. Germline CDR1 LGHNA, CDR2 YSLEER. V shed 0 bases, J shed 5 bases, and the junction held 5 bases outside the gene matches. CDR3 residues: CASSQDRGGRTGELFF. CDR3 nucleotides: TGCGCCAGCAGCCAAGATCGGGGGGGCAGGACCGGGGAGCTGTTTTTT.

CDR3 sequence (DNA): TGTGCCAGCAGCCAATCGACAGGAACTCTAATGGCGGGTGAAAAACTGTTTTTT. Protein: CASSQSTGTLMAGEKLFF. J is TRBJ1-4 and V is TRBV3-1 (or the pseudogene TRBV3-2); perhaps TRBD1 as D (6 bases). V lost 2 bases, J lost 7 bases, and 23 bases lay in between. The germline CDR1 and CDR2 sequences are LGHDT and YNNKEL (reference sequence). This CDR3 is built from 18 residues.

The gene calls are TRBV28 and TRBJ2-1, with 8 bases lining up with TRBD2. The V segment lost 4 bases and the J segment 0 bases; nucleotides outside the gene matches: 11. The CDR3 is 18 residues long. CDR1 MDHEN and CDR2 SYDVKM come from the germline V gene. This CDR3 reads CASSYGSSGGPSYNEQFF. The CDR3 region has the DNA TGTGCCAGCAGTTATGGTTCCAGCGGGGGTCCCTCCTACAATGAGCAGTTCTTC.

This chain uses TRBV19 with TRBJ1-1; 7 bases match TRBD1. The CDR3 covers 16 residues. Per the germline V gene, CDR1 is LNHDA and CDR2 is SQIVND (reference sequence). V shed 5 bases, J shed 1 base, and the junction held 10 bases outside the gene matches. CDR3 nucleotide sequence: TGTGCCAGTAGTTCGGACAGGCGAGCATCGAACACTGAAGCTTTCTTT. This encodes CASSSDRRASNTEAFF.

The J gene is TRBJ1-2, the V gene TRBV9; tentatively, D is TRBD1 (6 bases). Per the germline V gene, CDR1 is SGDLS and CDR2 is YYNGEE. The germline V and J ends were trimmed by 8 bases and 2 bases, with 13 bases remaining between them. The CDR3 totals 13 residues. Here the CDR3 reads CASSVQGNYGYTF. For the CDR3, the DNA is TGTGCCAGTTCGGTCCAGGGGAACTATGGCTACACCTTC.

The chain links TRBV11-2 to TRBJ2-7, with TRBD1 matching over 9 bases. Germline CDR1 SGHAT, CDR2 FQNNGV. The J segment lost 0 bases and the V segment lost 5 bases, leaving 8 bases of the junction unmatched. The CDR3 runs 16 residues. The CDR3 loop is CASSDPGTGSSYEQYF. The DNA for the CDR3 is TGTGCCAGCAGCGACCCTGGGACAGGGAGCTCCTACGAGCAGTACTTC. The full variable domain, with the rest looked up from reference TRBV11-2 and TRBJ2-7, is EAGVAQSPRYKIIEKRQSVAFWCNPISGHATLYWYQQILGQGPKLLIQFQNNGVVDDSQLPKDRFSAERLKGVDSTLKIQPAKLEDSAVYLCASSDPGTGSSYEQYFGPGTRLTVT.

The chain recombines TRBV6-5 with TRBJ2-5; the match to TRBD2 covers 8 bases. Trimming at V came to 2 bases and at J to 5 bases, leaving 7 bases not matched to a gene. This CDR3 is built from 15 residues. Per germline, CDR1 MNHEY and CDR2 SVGAGI. Here the CDR3 DNA reads TGTGCCAGCAGTTACGCTAGCGGGTTCGTGGAGACCCAGTACTTC. This encodes CASSYASGFVETQYF.

The chain employs TRBV7-9 and TRBJ1-2; D call uncertain. This CDR3 is 12 amino acids long. Trimming stripped 5 bases from V and 2 bases from J, with 6 bases between. The germline V gene encodes CDR1 SEHNR and CDR2 FQNEAQ (reference sequence). The CDR3 loop reads CASSTHNYGYTF. The CDR3 DNA follows: TGTGCCAGCAGCACTCACAACTATGGCTACACCTTC.

Written as DNA, the CDR3 is TGTGCCAGCAAAAGGGGGTTAGGACAGTTTTCCTACAATGAGCAGTTCTTC. It codes for CASKRGLGQFSYNEQFF. V usage is TRBV27 and J usage is TRBJ2-1, with D tentatively TRBD1 (6 bases). This CDR3 has 17 residues. The ends were cut back, 7 bases at V and 1 base at J, with 20 bases in the middle. Germline loops: CDR1 MNHEY, CDR2 SMNVEV (reference sequence).